This T cell receptor (beta chain) was retrieved from a study of Ad26.COV2.S vaccination and SARS-CoV-2 variants. Study findings and constraints: Vaccinated individuals (as opposed to placebo recipients) had higher spike-specific TCR breadth. Vaccine and placebo groups showed comparable non-spike TCR breadth.

V was pared by 2 bases and J by 0 bases, with 14 bases between. Germline V gives CDR1 MDHEN, CDR2 SYDVKM. The length of the CDR3 is 17 residues. This clone was detected only a few times. Its antigen is still unknown. The table came from immunoSEQ multiplex PCR; TCRdb's copy has only in-frame clones and leaves some out. This repertoire shows hundreds of thousands of clones, around 89% found once; its top ten account for 5%. Treatment of the sample: 19 received Ad26.COV2.S at low or high dose, single or two shots; about 5 received placebo; per-sample allocation not given. Collection of the samples took place on day 63 after the first injection of vaccine or placebo. Donor was an adult aged 18-55 years in Boston.

The chain carries TRBV28 and TRBJ2-1; the D is unclear. The source of this sequence is a person aged 18 to 65 who received the Ad26.COV2.S COVID-19 vaccine or a placebo. The sequencing used peripheral blood, collected in a trial of Ad26.COV2.S vaccine versus placebo. The CDR3 reads CASSLIHLFSSYNEQFF. The CDR3 nucleotides read TGTGCCAGCAGTTTAATACATCTTTTTAGCTCCTACAATGAGCAGTTCTTC.